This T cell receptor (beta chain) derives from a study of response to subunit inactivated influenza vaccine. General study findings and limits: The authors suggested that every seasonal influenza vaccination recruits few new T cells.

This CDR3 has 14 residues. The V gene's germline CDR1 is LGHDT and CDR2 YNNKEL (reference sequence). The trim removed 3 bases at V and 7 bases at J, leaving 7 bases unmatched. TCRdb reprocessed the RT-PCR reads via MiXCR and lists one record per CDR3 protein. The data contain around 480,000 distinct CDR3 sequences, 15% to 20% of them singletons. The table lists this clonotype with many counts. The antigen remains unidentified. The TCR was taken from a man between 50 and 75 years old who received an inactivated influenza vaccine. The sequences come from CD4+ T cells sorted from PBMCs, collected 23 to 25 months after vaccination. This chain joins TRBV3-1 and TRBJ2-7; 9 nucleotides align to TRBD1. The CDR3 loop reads CASSHRDRDGEQYF. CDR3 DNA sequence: TGTGCCAGCAGCCACCGGGACAGGGATGGAGAGCAGTACTTC.